Listed here are 9 T cell receptor beta chains from one sample, sequenced in a study of CD8+CD57+ T cells in acquired aplastic anemia. CDR3 and TCR beta VDJ profiling relied on a genomic DNA template. TCRdb itself ran the reads through MiXCR, one entry per CDR3 protein. Of about 70,000 distinct CDR3 sequences in the sample, roughly half were seen once. Source material: sorted CD4+, CD8+, or CD8+CD57+ T cells (not recorded which) from PBMCs. The origin of the receptors is a human donor in good health, serving as a control.

There are many counts of this clonotype. This chain links TRBV6-2 or TRBV6-3 with TRBJ1-1, with no clear D. CDR3 length equals 13 residues. Germline V CDR1 and CDR2: MNHEY, SVGEGT. V lost 2 bases to trimming and J lost 3 bases, with 7 bases between them. The CDR3 reads CASSYGRYTEAFF. The CDR3 DNA sequence: TGTGCCAGCAGTTACGGGCGTTACACTGAAGCTTTCTTT.

This clonotype was counted only a few times. The chain has TRBV10-1 and TRBJ1-6; no firm D call. Looked up from germline, CDR1 is WNHNN and CDR2 is SYGVQD (reference sequence). The CDR3 consists of 15 residues. Deletions cut 1 base from V and 10 bases from J, with 14 bases between. For the CDR3, the DNA is TGCGCCAGCAGTGAGTGGGCCGGGCTAAGGTCACCCCTCCACTTT. Its protein is CASSEWAGLRSPLHF.

There are a few counts of this clonotype. CDR3 DNA sequence: TGCAGCGTGGATGGGACAGGGTCCGATACGCAGTATTTT. Translation: CSVDGTGSDTQYF. The chain is built from TRBV29-1 and TRBJ2-3, with 9 positions matching TRBD1. V was pared by 6 bases and J by 6 bases, with 7 bases of the junction left unmatched. Germline values: CDR1 SQVTM, CDR2 ANQGSEA. The CDR3 length is 13 residues.

This chain connects TRBV11-1 to TRBJ2-3, with D perhaps matching TRBD2 (5 bases). CDR3 size: 15 residues. Trimming removed 1 base at V and 4 bases at J, with 12 bases between. CDR1 is SGHAT and CDR2 is FQDESV in the germline V gene (reference sequence). Written as DNA, the CDR3 is TGTGCCAGCAGCTTAGTGGGGAGTGTGGCAGATACGCAGTATTTT. Amino acid sequence: CASSLVGSVADTQYF.

This sequence joins TRBV29-1 and TRBJ2-7; 11 nucleotides match TRBD2. Germline CDR1 is SQVTM and CDR2 is ANQGSEA. Trimming cost V 7 bases and J 3 bases; bases outside gene matches: 2. This CDR3 has 12 residues. CDR3 sequence reads: CSAGLADYEQYF. DNA for the CDR3: TGCAGCGCGGGACTAGCGGACTACGAGCAGTACTTC.

This clonotype was seen once. The CDR3 sequence is CASSLDGYTF. The CDR3 DNA reads TGTGCCAGCAGTTTAGATGGCTACACCTTC. V usage is TRBV6-9 and J usage is TRBJ1-2; D is undetermined. Germline V gene lookup returns CDR1 MNHGY and CDR2 SVAAGI. The CDR3 has 10 amino acids. V lost 4 bases to trimming and J lost 6 bases, with 3 bases between them.

This clonotype was seen a handful of times. V and J are TRBV7-9 and TRBJ2-1; D call uncertain. CDR3 length equals 12 residues. The germline V gene has CDR1 SEHNR and CDR2 FQNEAQ (reference sequence). Deletions cut 5 bases from V and 3 bases from J, with 5 bases between. In nucleotides, the CDR3 is TGTGCCAGCAGCCCCGACTACAATGAGCAGTTCTTC. Its translation is CASSPDYNEQFF. Full variable domain (outside the CDR3, taken from reference TRBV7-9 and TRBJ2-1): DTGVSQNPRHKITKRGQNVTFRCDPISEHNRLYWYRQTLGQGPEFLTYFQNEAQLEKSRLLSDRFSAERPKGSFSTLEIQRTEQGDSAMYLCASSPDYNEQFFGPGTRLTVL.

The chain has TRBV10-3 and TRBJ2-7; D remains ambiguous. Trimming shortened V by 2 bases and J by 0 bases, and 11 bases separated the two germline ends. CDR1 is ENHRY, CDR2 SYGVKD, per germline. This CDR3 spans 15 amino acids. CDR3 in amino acids: CAISEADTVSYEQYF. In DNA form, the CDR3 reads TGTGCCATCAGTGAGGCCGACACTGTCTCCTACGAGCAGTACTTC.

This clonotype was recorded at least ten times. The gene calls are TRBV6-4 and TRBJ2-1, with 10 bases that match TRBD2. V gave up 0 bases and J gave up 10 bases; unmatched junction bases: 9. The CDR3 loop spans 16 amino acids. From germline, CDR1 is MRHNA and CDR2 SNTAGT. In nucleotides, the CDR3 is TGTGCCAGCAGTGACTCGAAAGCTAGCGGGAGTAGGGAGCAGTTCTTC. This encodes CASSDSKASGSREQFF.